The source of this T cell receptor (beta chain) is a study of cytomegalovirus exposure and HLA in healthy donors. CDR1 LGHNA and CDR2 YSLEER come from the germline V gene. The CDR3 is 19 residues long. V lost 2 bases and J lost 1; bases outside the gene matches: 13. The PCR ran on 60 Vbeta and 13 Jbeta primers. Generated by immunoSEQ multiplex PCR, the TCRdb table keeps only in-frame clones and is missing some. The sample lists 150,000 to 200,000 clones, 65% to 85% occurring once. The source is a boy between 2 and 10 years old in good health and CMV-seronegative. The V call is TRBV4-3, the J call TRBJ2-1, with 8 nucleotides matching TRBD2. Sequencing was carried out using PBMCs. CDR3: CASSQRLAGYRDSYNEQFF. The CDR3 DNA reads as TGCGCCAGCAGCCAACGGCTAGCGGGCTACCGCGATTCCTACAATGAGCAGTTCTTC.